This is a list of T cell receptor beta chains from one sample in a study of Ad26.COV2.S vaccination and SARS-CoV-2 variants. Sequenced by immunoSEQ multiplex PCR; TCRdb stores in-frame clones only, minus some. The table includes 250,000 or so clones, roughly 89% detected once. Source: peripheral blood, taken in a trial of Ad26.COV2.S vaccine versus placebo. The receptor set was obtained from a person between 18 and 65 years old who received the Ad26.COV2.S COVID-19 vaccine or a placebo. CDR3s include the opening cysteine and the closing phenylalanine or tryptophan. D genes are given only for firm matches. The listing skips clone size in some rows; elsewhere it reads once, few, many or a size class.

size: few
D: .
V: TRBV3-1/TRBV3-2
J: TRBJ1-6
CDR3: CASSQVTGSRNSPLHF
DNA: TGTGCCAGCAGCCAAGTCACAGGGAGTAGAAATTCACCCCTCCACTTT

size: .
D: .
V: TRBV18
J: TRBJ1-5
CDR3: CASSPVGARVSNQPQHF
DNA: TGTGCCAGCTCACCGGTTGGGGCCAGGGTAAGCAATCAGCCCCAGCATTTT

size: .
D: .
V: TRBV30
J: TRBJ1-2
CDR3: CAWSPGSFYTF
DNA: TGTGCCTGGAGTCCCGGATCTTTTTACACCTTC

size: .
D: .
V: TRBV12-5
J: TRBJ2-3
CDR3: CASGLAPTGTRSTDWSTDTQYF
DNA: TGTGCTAGTGGTTTGGCCCCGACCGGGACCAGGTCTACAGATTGGAGCACAGATACGCAGTATTTT

size: .
D: .
V: TRBV12-3/TRBV12-4
J: TRBJ2-7
CDR3: CASNHRSSYEQYF
DNA: TGTGCCAGCAATCACAGGAGCTCCTACGAGCAGTACTTC

size: .
D: .
V: TRBV18
J: TRBJ1-2
CDR3: CASSPPSNYGYTF
DNA: TGTGCCAGCTCACCTCCCAGTAACTATGGCTACACCTTC

size: .
D: TRBD2
V: TRBV9
J: TRBJ2-3
CDR3: CASSPDRLAGGDTQYF
DNA: TGTGCCAGCAGTCCCGACAGACTAGCGGGGGGAGATACGCAGTATTTT

size: .
D: .
V: TRBV9
J: TRBJ2-1
CDR3: CASSAGDWNYNEQFF
DNA: TGTGCCAGCAGCGCCGGGGACTGGAACTACAATGAGCAGTTCTTC

size: many
D: .
V: TRBV7-9
J: TRBJ1-1
CDR3: CASSLEPSGLNTEAFF
DNA: TGTGCCAGCAGCTTAGAACCATCAGGCCTGAACACTGAAGCTTTCTTT

size: .
D: .
V: TRBV4-1
J: TRBJ2-7
CDR3: CASSQVSLSEQYF
DNA: TGCGCCAGCAGCCAAGTTAGCTTGAGCGAGCAGTACTTC

size: .
D: .
V: TRBV18
J: TRBJ1-5
CDR3: CASSPVQGSNQPQHF
DNA: TGTGCCAGCTCACCGGTCCAGGGGAGCAATCAGCCCCAGCATTTT

size: .
D: .
V: TRBV30
J: TRBJ1-1
CDR3: CAWSLGNTEAFF
DNA: TGTGCCTGGAGCTTGGGGAACACTGAAGCTTTCTTT

size: .
D: .
V: TRBV4-2
J: TRBJ2-1
CDR3: CASSSGRGNEQFF
DNA: TGTGCCAGCAGCTCGGGGAGAGGTAATGAGCAGTTCTTC

size: .
D: .
V: TRBV19
J: TRBJ2-3
CDR3: CASSVDTSTDTQYF
DNA: TGTGCCAGTAGTGTAGATACTAGCACAGATACGCAGTATTTT

size: .
D: .
V: TRBV3-1/TRBV3-2
J: TRBJ2-5
CDR3: CASSQESRRGPETQYF
DNA: TGTGCCAGCAGCCAAGAGAGTAGGCGGGGGCCAGAGACCCAGTACTTC

size: .
D: .
V: TRBV15
J: TRBJ1-4
CDR3: CATSGDGNEKLFF
DNA: TGTGCCACCAGCGGGGACGGTAATGAAAAACTGTTTTTT

size: once
D: .
V: TRBV6-2/TRBV6-3
J: TRBJ2-1
CDR3: CASSYSGDPYNEQFF
DNA: TGTGCCAGCAGTTACTCGGGGGACCCCTACAATGAGCAGTTCTTC

size: .
D: .
V: TRBV7-9
J: TRBJ1-6
CDR3: CASSPTGSYSPLHF
DNA: TGTGCCAGCAGCCCCACAGGGTCCTATTCACCCCTCCACTTT

size: .
D: TRBD1
V: TRBV5-8
J: TRBJ2-7
CDR3: CASSLARQGRYEQYF
DNA: TGTGCCAGCAGCTTGGCCAGACAGGGTCGCTACGAGCAGTACTTC